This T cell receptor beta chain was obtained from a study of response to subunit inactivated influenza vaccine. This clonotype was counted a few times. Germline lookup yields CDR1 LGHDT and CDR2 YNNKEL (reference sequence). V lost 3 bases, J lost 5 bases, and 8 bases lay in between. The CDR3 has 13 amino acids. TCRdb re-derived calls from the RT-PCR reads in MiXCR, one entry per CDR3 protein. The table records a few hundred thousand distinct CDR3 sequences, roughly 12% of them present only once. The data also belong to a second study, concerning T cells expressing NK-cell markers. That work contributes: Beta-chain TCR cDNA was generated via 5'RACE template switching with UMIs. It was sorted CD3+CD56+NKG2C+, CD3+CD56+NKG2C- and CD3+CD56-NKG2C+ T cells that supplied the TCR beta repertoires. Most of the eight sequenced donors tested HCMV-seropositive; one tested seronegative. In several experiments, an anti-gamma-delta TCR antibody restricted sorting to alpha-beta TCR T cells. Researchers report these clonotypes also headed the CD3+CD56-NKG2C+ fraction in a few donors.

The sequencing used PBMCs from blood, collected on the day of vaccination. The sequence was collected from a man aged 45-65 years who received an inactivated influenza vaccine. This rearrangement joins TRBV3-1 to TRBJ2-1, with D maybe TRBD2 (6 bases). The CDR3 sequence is CASSQIADNEQFF. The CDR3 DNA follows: TGTGCCAGCAGCCAGATAGCGGACAATGAGCAGTTCTTC.